This T cell receptor beta chain originates from a study of response to subunit inactivated influenza vaccine. V was pared by 3 bases and J by 4 bases, with 7 bases between. CDR3 size: 12 residues. Germline V gives CDR1 MNHNY, CDR2 SVGAGI (reference sequence). Via MiXCR, TCRdb re-called the RT-PCR reads, giving one row per CDR3 protein. The sample holds approximately 570,000 distinct CDR3 sequences, around 8% seen once. The table lists this clonotype with a few counts. The sample was PBMCs from blood, taken around 25 months after vaccination. The chain links TRBV6-6 to TRBJ2-7; no clear D gene. The TCR comes from a man aged 50 to 69 who received an inactivated influenza vaccine. Written as DNA, the CDR3 is TGTGCCAGCAGTTATGCCGGATACGAGCAGTACTTC. Amino acids: CASSYAGYEQYF.